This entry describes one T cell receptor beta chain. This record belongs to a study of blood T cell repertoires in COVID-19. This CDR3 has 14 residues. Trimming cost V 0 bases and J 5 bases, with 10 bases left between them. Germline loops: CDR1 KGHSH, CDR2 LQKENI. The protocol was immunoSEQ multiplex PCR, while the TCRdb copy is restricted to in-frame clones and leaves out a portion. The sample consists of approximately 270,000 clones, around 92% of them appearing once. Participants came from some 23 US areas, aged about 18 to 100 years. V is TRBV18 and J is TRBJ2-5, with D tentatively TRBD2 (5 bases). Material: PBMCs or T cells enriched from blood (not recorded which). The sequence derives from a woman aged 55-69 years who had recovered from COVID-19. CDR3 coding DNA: TGTGCCAGCTCACCACCGGAGGCATTGGAGACCCAGTACTTC. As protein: CASSPPEALETQYF.